The entry that follows covers one TCR beta chain sequence. Its antigen is unknown. Unmatched junction bases numbered 17, after V lost 3 bases and J lost 4 bases. The CDR3 is 18 residues long. Germline V gene lookup returns CDR1 SGHAT and CDR2 FQNNGV. These data belong to a study of cytomegalovirus exposure and HLA in healthy donors. Notes on the study in general: Researchers catalogued approximately 170 TCR beta chains as cytomegalovirus-associated. The study assumed roughly uniform donor sequencing depth for presence/absence analyses.

Each donor's status was that of a healthy bone marrow donor. PCR used 60 Vbeta primers and 13 Jbeta primers. Profiled with immunoSEQ multiplex PCR; TCRdb holds only in-frame clones, not every one. The sample includes some 120,000 clones. The V gene is TRBV11-2, the J gene TRBJ1-2, with 7 positions matching TRBD1. The sequencing input was PBMCs. This receptor was identified in a man aged 18 to 30 in good health and CMV-seronegative. This CDR3 is CASSFNTHAFRDSYGYTF. In DNA, the CDR3 is TGTGCCAGCAGCTTCAATACCCACGCTTTCCGGGACAGCTATGGCTACACCTTC.